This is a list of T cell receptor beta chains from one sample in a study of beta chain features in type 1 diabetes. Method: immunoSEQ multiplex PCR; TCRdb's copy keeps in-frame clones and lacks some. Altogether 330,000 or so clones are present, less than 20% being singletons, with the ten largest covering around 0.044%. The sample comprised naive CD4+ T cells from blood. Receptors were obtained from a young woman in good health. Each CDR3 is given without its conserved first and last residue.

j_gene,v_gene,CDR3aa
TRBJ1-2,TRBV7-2,ASSFVGTDYGYT
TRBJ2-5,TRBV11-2,ASSPSGGVQETQY
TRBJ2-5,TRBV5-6,ASSVGLAGGLETQY
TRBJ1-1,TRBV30,AWSAYTEAF
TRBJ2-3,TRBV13,ASSFGDRGTGRTDTQY
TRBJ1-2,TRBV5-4,ASSYSAGFHYGYT
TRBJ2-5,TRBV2,ASSEERQETQY
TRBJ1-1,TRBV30,AGVRRTEAF
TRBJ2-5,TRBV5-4,ASSLGLAGLQETQY
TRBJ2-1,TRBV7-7,ASSLDRGAYNEQF
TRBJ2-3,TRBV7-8,ASSLALGEGEDTQY
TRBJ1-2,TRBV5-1,ASSRERTGGADYGYT
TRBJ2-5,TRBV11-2,ASSLVTGGRETQY
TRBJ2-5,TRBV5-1,ASSSGQPGRETQY
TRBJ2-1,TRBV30,AWKAPGLADNEQF
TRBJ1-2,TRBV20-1,SAGTGYGYT
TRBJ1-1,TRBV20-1,SARTTTEAF
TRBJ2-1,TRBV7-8,ASSSLPGQGYNEQF
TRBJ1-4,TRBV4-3,ASSQGPPGQGDEKLF
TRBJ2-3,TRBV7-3,ASSPGTSSTDTQY
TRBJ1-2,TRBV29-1,RVLTGLYGYT
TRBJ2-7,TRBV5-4,ASSKDSSYEQY
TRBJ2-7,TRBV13,ASSPRTSGGSYEQY
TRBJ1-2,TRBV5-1,ASSFGREDGYT
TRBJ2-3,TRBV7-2,ASSLERSTDTQY
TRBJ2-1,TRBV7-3,ASSLTGTVPYNEQF
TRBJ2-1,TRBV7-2,ASSLVGGRYNEQF
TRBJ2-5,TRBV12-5,ASGLVPRGGLLRGRQETQY
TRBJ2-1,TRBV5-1,ASSTAGGSYNEQF
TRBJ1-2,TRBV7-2,ASSPPDRSYGYT
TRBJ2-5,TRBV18,ASSQGRGRDKEETQY
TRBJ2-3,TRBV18,ASSARDRGPTGE
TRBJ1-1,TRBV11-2,ASSLIMGERDTEAF
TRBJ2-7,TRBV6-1,ASSERRRRGGYEQY
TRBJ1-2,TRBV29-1,SAHADVNYGYT
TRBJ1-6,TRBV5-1,ASSFNKGNSPLH
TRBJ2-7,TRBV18,ASSPQGSYEQY
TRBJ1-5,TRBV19,ASEDRANQPQH
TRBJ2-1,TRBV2,ASSGGRAYNEQF
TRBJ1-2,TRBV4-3,ASSQIANYGYT
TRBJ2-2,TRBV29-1,SVGGLRGYTGELF
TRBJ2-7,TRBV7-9,ASSLSTSGYEQY
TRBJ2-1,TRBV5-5,ASSLTTGPHNEQF
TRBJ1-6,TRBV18,ASSRQGNDNSPLH
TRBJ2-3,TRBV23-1,ASGFTGLTDTDTQY
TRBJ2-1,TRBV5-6,ASSLGGRDYNEQF
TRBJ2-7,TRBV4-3,ASSQDSMSYRD
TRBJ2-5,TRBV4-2,ASSQDGQAQETQY
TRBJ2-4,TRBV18,ASSPPVPVDIQY
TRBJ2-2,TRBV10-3,AISESMGSYTGELF
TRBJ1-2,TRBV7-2,ASSPAEGAISGYT
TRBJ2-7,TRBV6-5,ASSPGLSEQY
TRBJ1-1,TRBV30,AWSLTGGRRRTEAF
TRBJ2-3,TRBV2,ASRQGAGTDTQY
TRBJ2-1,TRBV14,ASSPFAYNEQF
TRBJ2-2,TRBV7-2,ASSSQGWSTGELF
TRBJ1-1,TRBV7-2,ASSFTGNTEAF
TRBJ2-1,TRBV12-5,ASGLVLDRAYNEQF